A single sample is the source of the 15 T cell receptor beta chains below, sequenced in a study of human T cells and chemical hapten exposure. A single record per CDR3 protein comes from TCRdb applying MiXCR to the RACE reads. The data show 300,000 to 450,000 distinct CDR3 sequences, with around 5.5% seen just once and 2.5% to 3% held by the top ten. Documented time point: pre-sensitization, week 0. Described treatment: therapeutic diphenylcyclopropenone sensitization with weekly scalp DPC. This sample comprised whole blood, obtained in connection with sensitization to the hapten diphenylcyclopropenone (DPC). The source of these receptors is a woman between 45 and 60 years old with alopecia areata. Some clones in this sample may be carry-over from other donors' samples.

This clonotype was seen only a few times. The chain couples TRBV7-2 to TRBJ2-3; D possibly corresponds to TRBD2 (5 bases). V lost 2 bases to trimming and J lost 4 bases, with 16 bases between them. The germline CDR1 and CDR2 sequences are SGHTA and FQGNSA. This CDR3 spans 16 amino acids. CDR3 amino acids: CASSLYEGSSADTQYF. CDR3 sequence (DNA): TGTGCCAGCAGCTTATACGAGGGATCGTCGGCAGATACGCAGTATTTT.

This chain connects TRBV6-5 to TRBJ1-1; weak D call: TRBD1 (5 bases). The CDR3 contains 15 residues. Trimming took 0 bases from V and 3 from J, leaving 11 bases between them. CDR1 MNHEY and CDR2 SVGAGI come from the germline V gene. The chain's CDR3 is CASSYSPRGDTEAFF. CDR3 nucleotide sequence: TGTGCCAGCAGTTACTCCCCCCGGGGGGACACTGAAGCTTTCTTT.

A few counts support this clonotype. CDR3 region: CASSFLGGNQPQHF. The CDR3 nucleotides are TGTGCCAGCAGCTTTCTGGGCGGCAATCAGCCCCAGCATTTT. V and J are TRBV5-5 and TRBJ1-5; no reliable D call. Germline V gene sequence: CDR1 SGHKS, CDR2 YYEKEE (reference sequence). The CDR3 extends over 14 amino acids. V was trimmed by 2 bases and J by 2 bases, leaving 8 bases between them.

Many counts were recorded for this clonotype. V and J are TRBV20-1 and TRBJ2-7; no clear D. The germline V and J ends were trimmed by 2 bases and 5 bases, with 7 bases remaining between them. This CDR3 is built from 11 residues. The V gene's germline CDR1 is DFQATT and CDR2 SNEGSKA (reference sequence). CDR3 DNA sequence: TGCAGTGCTAGATTGACTGACGAGCAGTACTTC. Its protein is CSARLTDEQYF.

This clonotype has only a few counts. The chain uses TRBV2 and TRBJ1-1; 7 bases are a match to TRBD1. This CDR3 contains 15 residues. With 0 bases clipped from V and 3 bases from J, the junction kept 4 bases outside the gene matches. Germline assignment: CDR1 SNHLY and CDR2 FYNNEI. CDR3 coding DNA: TGTGCCAGCAGTGAAGCGCTCAGGGGGGACACTGAAGCTTTCTTT. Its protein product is CASSEALRGDTEAFF.

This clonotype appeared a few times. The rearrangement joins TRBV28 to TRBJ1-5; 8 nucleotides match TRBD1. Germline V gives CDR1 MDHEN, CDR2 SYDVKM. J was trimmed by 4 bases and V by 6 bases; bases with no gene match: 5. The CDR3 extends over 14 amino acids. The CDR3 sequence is CASRTTGVNQPQHF. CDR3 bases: TGTGCCAGCAGGACGACAGGGGTAAATCAGCCCCAGCATTTT.

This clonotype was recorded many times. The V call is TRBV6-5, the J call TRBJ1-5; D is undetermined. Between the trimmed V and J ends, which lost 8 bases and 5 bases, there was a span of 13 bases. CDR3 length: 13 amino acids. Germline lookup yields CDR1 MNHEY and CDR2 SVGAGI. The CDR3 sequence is CASSEGSDQPQHF. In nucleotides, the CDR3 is TGTGCCAGCTCCGAGGGCTCCGATCAGCCCCAGCATTTT.

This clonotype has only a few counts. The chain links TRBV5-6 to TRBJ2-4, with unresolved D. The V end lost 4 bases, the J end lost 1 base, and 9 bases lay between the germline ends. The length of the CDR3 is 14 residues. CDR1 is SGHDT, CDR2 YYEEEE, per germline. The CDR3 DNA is TGTGCCAGCAGCCCTGCCTCCGCCAAAAACATTCAGTACTTC. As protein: CASSPASAKNIQYF. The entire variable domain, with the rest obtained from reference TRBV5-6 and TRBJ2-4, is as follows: DAGVTQSPTHLIKTRGQQVTLRCSPKSGHDTVSWYQQALGQGPQFIFQYYEEEERQRGNFPDRFSGHQFPNYSSELNVNALLLGDSALYLCASSPASAKNIQYFGAGTRLSVL.

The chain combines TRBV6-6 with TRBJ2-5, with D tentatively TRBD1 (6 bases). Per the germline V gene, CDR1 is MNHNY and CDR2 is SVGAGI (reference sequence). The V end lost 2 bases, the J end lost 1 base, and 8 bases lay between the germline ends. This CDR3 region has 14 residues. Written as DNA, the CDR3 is TGTGCCAGCAGTTACGCGGACAGCCAAGAGACCCAGTACTTC. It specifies CASSYADSQETQYF.

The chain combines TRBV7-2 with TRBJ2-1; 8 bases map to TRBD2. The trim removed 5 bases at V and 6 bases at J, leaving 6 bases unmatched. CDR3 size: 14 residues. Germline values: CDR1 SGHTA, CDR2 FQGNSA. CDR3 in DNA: TGTGCCAGCAGCCAAGGGGGGACTAGCAATGAGCAGTTCTTC. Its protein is CASSQGGTSNEQFF.

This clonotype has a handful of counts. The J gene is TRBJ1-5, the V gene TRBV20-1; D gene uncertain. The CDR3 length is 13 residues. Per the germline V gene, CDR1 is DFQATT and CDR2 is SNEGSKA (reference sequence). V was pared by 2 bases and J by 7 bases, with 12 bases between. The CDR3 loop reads CSARPTVRQPQHF. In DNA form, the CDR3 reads TGCAGTGCTAGACCCACGGTGAGACAGCCCCAGCATTTT.

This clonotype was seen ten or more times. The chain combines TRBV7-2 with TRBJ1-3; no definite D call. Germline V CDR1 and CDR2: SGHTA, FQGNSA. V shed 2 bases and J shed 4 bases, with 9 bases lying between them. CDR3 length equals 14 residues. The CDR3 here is CASSLRVAGNTIYF. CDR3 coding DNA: TGTGCCAGCAGCTTACGCGTTGCCGGAAACACCATATATTTT.

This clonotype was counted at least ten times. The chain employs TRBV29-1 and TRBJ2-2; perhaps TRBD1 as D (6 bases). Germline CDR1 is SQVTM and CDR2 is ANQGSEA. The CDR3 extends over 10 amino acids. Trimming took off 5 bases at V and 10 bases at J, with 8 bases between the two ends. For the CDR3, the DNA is TGCAGCGTTCGGACAGAGGAGCTGTTTTTT. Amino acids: CSVRTEELFF.

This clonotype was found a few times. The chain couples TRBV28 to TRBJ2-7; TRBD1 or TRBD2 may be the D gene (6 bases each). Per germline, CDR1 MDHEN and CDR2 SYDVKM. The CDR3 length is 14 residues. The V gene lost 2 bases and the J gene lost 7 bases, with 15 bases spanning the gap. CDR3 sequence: CASSLPSGAGEQYF. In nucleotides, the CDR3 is TGTGCCAGCAGTTTACCGTCGGGGGCAGGGGAGCAGTACTTC.

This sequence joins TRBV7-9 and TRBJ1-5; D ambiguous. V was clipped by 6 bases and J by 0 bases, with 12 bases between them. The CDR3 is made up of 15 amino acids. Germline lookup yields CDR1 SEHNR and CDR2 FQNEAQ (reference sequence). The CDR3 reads CASRAATGSNQPQHF. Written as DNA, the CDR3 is TGTGCCAGCAGGGCCGCGACGGGTAGCAATCAGCCCCAGCATTTT.